This passage covers 30 T cell receptor beta chains from one sample sequenced in a study of cytomegalovirus exposure and HLA in healthy donors. Amplification used 60 Vbeta primers and 13 Jbeta primers. Clones were read by immunoSEQ multiplex PCR, and TCRdb kept only the in-frame ones, dropping some. Among about 150,000 clones listed, over 60% were seen once. The sample consisted of PBMCs. The receptors come from a woman aged 18 to 35 in good health and CMV-seronegative.

The chain links TRBV7-9 to TRBJ2-1; D is uncertain. Per germline, CDR1 SEHNR and CDR2 FQNEAQ (reference sequence). This CDR3 has 12 amino acids. Deletions cut 1 base from V and 8 bases from J, with 6 bases between. The CDR3 protein is CASSLGADEQFF. CDR3 bases: TGTGCCAGCAGCTTAGGAGCCGATGAGCAGTTCTTC.

The chain recombines TRBV6-5 with TRBJ2-2; 7 bases line up with TRBD1. With 5 bases clipped from V and 5 bases from J, the junction kept 8 bases outside the gene matches. This CDR3 has 15 residues. Germline CDR1 MNHEY, CDR2 SVGAGI. CDR3 sequence (DNA): TGTGCCAGCAGTCGTCGACAGGGTAGGACCGGGGAGCTGTTTTTT. It codes for CASSRRQGRTGELFF.

The gene calls are TRBV4-3 and TRBJ1-1; a weak D match, TRBD1 (6 bases). CDR3 size: 13 residues. Trimming took 5 bases from V and 8 from J, leaving 15 bases between them. Germline CDR1 LGHNA, CDR2 YSLEER. The CDR3 DNA is TGCGCCAGCAGCGTCCTATCTGGGACAGAAGCTTTCTTT. Protein sequence: CASSVLSGTEAFF.

The V gene is TRBV10-1, the J gene TRBJ1-5; D possibly corresponds to TRBD1 (5 bases). Germline CDR1 is WNHNN and CDR2 is SYGVQD (reference sequence). The CDR3 totals 14 residues. V lost 10 bases to trimming and J lost 3 bases, with 16 bases between them. For the CDR3, the DNA is TGCGCCAACCCCCTGGAGGGGATCAATCAGCCCCAGCATTTT. Amino acids: CANPLEGINQPQHF.

The chain employs TRBV28 and TRBJ1-2; maybe TRBD1 (6 bases). Germline CDR1 and CDR2: MDHEN and SYDVKM. Trimming took off 7 bases at V and 5 bases at J, with 14 bases between the two ends. The CDR3 is made up of 13 amino acids. The CDR3 bases are TGTGCCAGCACGGGAACAGGGAAATATGGCTACACCTTC. Amino acids: CASTGTGKYGYTF.

The gene calls are TRBV6-5 and TRBJ1-5, with 10 bases lining up with TRBD1. Per germline, CDR1 MNHEY and CDR2 SVGAGI. The CDR3 is made up of 15 amino acids. V was pared by 6 bases and J by 6 bases, with 8 bases of the junction left unmatched. CDR3 nucleotide sequence: TGTGCCAGCAGCCTATACAGGACAGGGGGTCAGCCCCAGCATTTT. Amino acids: CASSLYRTGGQPQHF.

The chain combines TRBV5-1 with TRBJ2-7, with TRBD2 matching 11 bases. The V gene end was trimmed by 1 base and the J gene end by 3 bases; junction bases not matched to a gene: 18. This CDR3 is built from 20 residues. The germline V gene has CDR1 SGHRS and CDR2 YFSETQ. The CDR3 DNA follows: TGCGCCAGCAGCTTGATTCCCCAGGGTCTAGCGGGGGGACGCCTCTACGAGCAGTACTTC. The encoded protein is CASSLIPQGLAGGRLYEQYF.

The J gene is TRBJ2-1, the V gene TRBV7-9, with a weak D call TRBD1 (7 bases). This CDR3 contains 14 residues. Germline assignment: CDR1 SEHNR and CDR2 FQNEAQ (reference sequence). The CDR3 coding sequence is TGTGCTACCAGGGGGGAGCCCTCCTACAATGAGCAGTTCTTC. Translating gives CATRGEPSYNEQFF.

This clone has only a few counts. J is TRBJ2-7 and V is TRBV18; TRBD1 is a possible D gene (6 bases). Looked up from germline, CDR1 is KGHSH and CDR2 is LQKENI. CDR3 length: 14 amino acids. Trimming took 6 bases from V and 7 from J, leaving 19 bases between them. The DNA of the CDR3 is TGTGCCAGCTCGGCCATTACAGGGTCGAGGGAGCAGTACTTC. This sequence encodes CASSAITGSREQYF.

This CDR3 is CASSPRGGVGDTEAFF. DNA of the CDR3: TGTGCCAGCAGTCCCCGGGGGGGGGTCGGGGACACTGAAGCTTTCTTT. The chain couples TRBV6-6 to TRBJ1-1; D is possibly TRBD1 (5 bases). The CDR3 has 16 residues. Looked up from germline, CDR1 is MNHNY and CDR2 is SVGAGI (reference sequence). The ends were cut back, 5 bases at V and 3 bases at J, with 19 bases in the middle.

This chain links TRBV6-5 with TRBJ2-1, with a possible D match to TRBD2 (6 bases). With 6 bases removed from V and 4 bases from J, the gap between germline ends came to 16 bases. This CDR3 region has 15 residues. Germline values: CDR1 MNHEY, CDR2 SVGAGI. The CDR3 bases are TGTGCCAGCAGACCCCGGGACTGGAGTTACAATGAGCAGTTCTTC. Translating it yields CASRPRDWSYNEQFF.

This chain uses TRBV15 with TRBJ2-7, with 10 positions matching TRBD1. Germline-derived CDR1 and CDR2 are LNHNV and YYDKDF (reference sequence). The CDR3 contains 19 residues. Trimming removed 5 bases from V and 0 bases from J; junction bases left unmatched: 16. Written as DNA, the CDR3 is TGTGCCACCAGCGGCAGGGACAGGGGCCGATTTTGGAGCTCCTACGAGCAGTACTTC. Amino acids: CATSGRDRGRFWSSYEQYF. Variable domain in full (rest from reference TRBV15 and TRBJ2-7): DAMVIQNPRYQVTQFGKPVTLSCSQTLNHNVMYWYQQKSSQAPKLLFHYYDKDFNNEADTPDNFQSRRPNTSFCFLDIRSPGLGDTAMYLCATSGRDRGRFWSSYEQYFGPGTRLTVT.

This chain connects TRBV28 to TRBJ1-4, with TRBD1 matching over 7 bases. The CDR3 contains 14 residues. With 6 bases clipped from V and 2 bases from J, the junction kept 3 bases outside the gene matches. CDR1 MDHEN and CDR2 SYDVKM come from the germline V gene. The CDR3 sequence: CASSTRGTNEKLFF. The CDR3 region has the DNA TGTGCCAGCAGCACCAGGGGGACTAATGAAAAACTGTTTTTT.

This rearrangement joins TRBV5-4 to TRBJ2-3, with D uncertain. CDR1 is SGHNT and CDR2 is YYREEE in the germline V gene (reference sequence). Trimming cost V 0 bases and J 4 bases, with 15 bases left between them. CDR3 length: 16 residues. This chain's CDR3 is CASSLVEPLAPDTQYF. Written as DNA, the CDR3 is TGTGCCAGCAGCTTGGTTGAGCCCCTTGCCCCAGATACGCAGTATTTT.

This chain joins TRBV5-1 and TRBJ1-2; D uncertain. Germline V lookup: CDR1 SGHRS, CDR2 YFSETQ. Between the trimmed V and J ends, which lost 0 bases and 7 bases, there was a span of 7 bases. This CDR3 region has 12 residues. Here the CDR3 DNA reads TGCGCCAGCAGCTTGGGGGCTATTGGCTACACCTTC. Its protein product is CASSLGAIGYTF.

The chain couples TRBV6-5 to TRBJ2-3; 8 bases match TRBD2. CDR3 length: 15 residues. CDR1 and CDR2 from the germline V gene are MNHEY and SVGAGI. Unmatched junction bases numbered 11, after V lost 6 bases and J lost 6 bases. In DNA form, the CDR3 reads TGTGCCAGCAGCCTTAGCGGGGAAGCTTTCGATACGCAGTATTTT. Encoded protein: CASSLSGEAFDTQYF.

This chain connects TRBV30 to TRBJ1-2; the D is unclear. Trimming cost V 5 bases and J 4 bases, with 8 bases left between them. Germline values: CDR1 GTSNPN, CDR2 SVGIG (reference sequence). The CDR3 has 11 residues. The CDR3 nucleotides are TGTGCCTGGCTTTCCGGCTATGGCTACACCTTC. This translates into CAWLSGYGYTF.

The chain combines TRBV4-1 with TRBJ2-7, with 7 bases aligning to TRBD1. Germline V gene lookup returns CDR1 MGHRA and CDR2 YSYEKL. With 3 bases clipped from V and 2 bases from J, the junction kept 7 bases outside the gene matches. The CDR3 is 15 residues long. The CDR3 DNA is TGCGCCAGCAGCCAGACAGGGATGGCCACCTACGAGCAGTACTTC. Translation: CASSQTGMATYEQYF.

This clone appeared a single time. The chain has TRBV2 and TRBJ1-4, with 9 nucleotides matching TRBD1. After removal of 6 bases from V and 8 bases from J, the junction contained 19 bases not matched to a gene. CDR1 SNHLY and CDR2 FYNNEI come from the germline V gene. This CDR3 spans 18 amino acids. The CDR3 DNA reads as TGTGCCAGCAGGGGTTTAGAGGACAGGGGCCGCCTTGAAGAAAAACTGTTTTTT. This gives the protein CASRGLEDRGRLEEKLFF.

The chain joins TRBV30 to TRBJ2-7; D gene uncertain. Germline CDR1 is GTSNPN and CDR2 is SVGIG (reference sequence). Trimming removed 5 bases from V and 2 bases from J, with 16 bases in between. CDR3 length: 14 amino acids. The CDR3 spells CAWSMGLGPYEQYV. DNA for the CDR3: TGTGCCTGGTCGATGGGTCTAGGCCCCTACGAGCAGTACGTC.

The V and J genes are TRBV7-2 and TRBJ1-5; D remains ambiguous. The germline CDR1 and CDR2 sequences are SGHTA and FQGNSA. This CDR3 has 15 amino acids. Trimming took 7 bases from V and 4 from J, leaving 17 bases between them. CDR3: CASTFGPHKNQPQHF. CDR3 DNA: TGTGCCAGCACCTTTGGGCCCCATAAGAATCAGCCCCAGCATTTT.

V usage is TRBV5-4 and J usage is TRBJ2-1; D possibly corresponds to TRBD2 (6 bases). V was clipped by 0 bases and J by 5 bases, with 6 bases between them. In germline, CDR1 is SGHNT, CDR2 YYREEE (reference sequence). This CDR3 has 13 residues. CDR3 residues: CASSLGRDNEQFF. CDR3 coding DNA: TGTGCCAGCAGCTTGGGGAGGGACAATGAGCAGTTCTTC.

The chain carries TRBV27 and TRBJ2-3; TRBD1 matches at 7 bases. This CDR3 is built from 15 residues. Germline V gene sequence: CDR1 MNHEY, CDR2 SMNVEV (reference sequence). V was pared by 9 bases and J by 3 bases, with 12 bases of the junction left unmatched. The CDR3: CASHPRQGRTDTQYF. Written as DNA, the CDR3 is TGTGCCAGTCACCCCCGACAGGGTCGAACAGATACGCAGTATTTT.

The rearrangement uses TRBV15 and TRBJ1-6; 7 positions match TRBD1. Trimming at V came to 3 bases and at J to 7 bases, leaving 0 bases not matched to a gene. CDR1 LNHNV and CDR2 YYDKDF come from the germline V gene (reference sequence). The CDR3 sequence is 13 residues long. The CDR3 loop is CATSRDRNSPLHF. The CDR3, as DNA: TGTGCCACCAGCAGGGACAGGAATTCACCCCTCCACTTT.

The chain employs TRBV18 and TRBJ2-1; TRBD2 might be the D (5 bases). Trimming cost V 5 bases and J 3 bases, with 11 bases left between them. The CDR3 totals 14 residues. CDR1 KGHSH and CDR2 LQKENI come from the germline V gene. The CDR3 DNA is TGTGCCAGCTCATATAGCGAGATCTACAATGAGCAGTTCTTC. It encodes CASSYSEIYNEQFF.

The chain employs TRBV5-4 and TRBJ2-5, with 7 bases that match TRBD2. Germline V lookup: CDR1 SGHNT, CDR2 YYREEE (reference sequence). The CDR3 runs to 14 residues. The J segment lost 5 bases and the V segment lost 4 bases, leaving 8 bases of the junction unmatched. CDR3 sequence: CASSPERGGETQYF. DNA for the CDR3: TGTGCCAGCAGCCCTGAGCGGGGTGGCGAGACCCAGTACTTC.

The chain recombines TRBV19 with TRBJ2-5; D uncertain. With 6 bases removed from V and 4 bases from J, the gap between germline ends came to 15 bases. The CDR3 contains 14 residues. CDR1 and CDR2 from the germline V gene are LNHDA and SQIVND (reference sequence). This CDR3 reads CASSMGVNRETQYF. As DNA, the CDR3 is TGTGCCAGTAGCATGGGCGTAAATCGAGAGACCCAGTACTTC.

The chain links TRBV5-1 to TRBJ1-4, with no clear D. This CDR3 has 11 amino acids. Trimming took off 8 bases at V and 13 bases at J, with 15 bases between the two ends. Germline lookup yields CDR1 SGHRS and CDR2 YFSETQ. The CDR3 is CARHSTIPLFF. In DNA form, the CDR3 reads TGCGCCAGACATTCCACTATTCCACTGTTTTTT.

This sequence joins TRBV7-2 and TRBJ1-1, with D tentatively TRBD1 (6 bases). Looked up from germline, CDR1 is SGHTA and CDR2 is FQGNSA. The CDR3 spans 13 residues. Trimming took off 7 bases at V and 1 base at J, with 10 bases between the two ends. CDR3 sequence: CASKGQQNTEAFF. In nucleotides, the CDR3 is TGTGCCAGCAAGGGACAACAGAACACTGAAGCTTTCTTT.

This clone has just a few counts. At one end the junction does not follow the germline gene, possibly because of a read error. The chain uses TRBV7-2 and TRBJ2-2, with 8 positions matching TRBD1. The CDR3 is 15 amino acids. Germline V gene lookup returns CDR1 SGHTA and CDR2 FQGNSA. The CDR3 spells CASSFQGANTGELFF. The CDR3 DNA follows: TGTGCCAGCAGCTTTCAGGGGGCGAATACCGGGGAGCTGTTTTTT.